This passage covers 7 T cell receptor beta chains from one sample sequenced in a study of shared clonotypes between healthy human individuals. Only in-frame clones appear in the TCRdb table, and some are missing; sequencing was by immunoSEQ multiplex PCR. This table has approximately 2.1 million clones, 80% to 95% appearing once. Sequenced material: naive CD4+ T cells from PBMCs. Stated subset: CD45RA+ positively selected. The source is a man between 18 and 35 years old in good health. Some clones in this sample may be carry-over from other donors' samples.

The genes are TRBV18 and TRBJ2-3; 14 bases match TRBD2. The CDR3 runs to 16 residues. Germline CDR1 and CDR2: KGHSH and LQKENI. The V and J ends lost 4 bases and 6 bases, in that order; junction bases with no gene match: 6. CDR3 sequence reads: CASSQGTSGSQDTQYF. Written as DNA, the CDR3 is TGTGCCAGCTCACAAGGGACTAGCGGGAGTCAGGATACGCAGTATTTT.

The genes are TRBV27 and TRBJ2-1, with 11 bases that match TRBD2. The CDR3 length is 20 residues. Per the germline V gene, CDR1 is MNHEY and CDR2 is SMNVEV (reference sequence). V gave up 1 base and J gave up 1 base; unmatched junction bases: 12. This chain's CDR3 is CASSLFSLAGGTGSYNEQFF. In nucleotides, the CDR3 is TGTGCCAGCAGTTTATTTTCCCTAGCGGGAGGAACTGGTTCCTACAATGAGCAGTTCTTC.

The chain combines TRBV6-5 with TRBJ1-2, with D perhaps matching TRBD1 (6 bases). The CDR3 has 15 residues. Germline V CDR1 and CDR2: MNHEY, SVGAGI. V lost 0 bases and J 5 bases, leaving 13 bases between the germline ends. The CDR3 spells CASSYSISGAYGYTF. The CDR3 DNA reads TGTGCCAGCAGTTACTCGATCTCGGGGGCTTATGGCTACACCTTC.

The chain employs TRBV25-1 and TRBJ1-4, with no clear D. The ends were cut back, 1 base at V and 8 bases at J, with 17 bases in the middle. The CDR3 is 16 residues long. The germline V gene has CDR1 MGHDK and CDR2 SYGVNS. The CDR3 sequence is CASSESARVPGEKLFF. CDR3 bases: TGTGCCAGCAGTGAATCCGCAAGGGTACCTGGGGAAAAACTGTTTTTT.

The J gene is TRBJ1-1, the V gene TRBV18; no clear D gene. The CDR3 consists of 13 residues. In germline, CDR1 is KGHSH, CDR2 LQKENI. V lost 7 bases to trimming and J lost 3 bases, with 12 bases between them. The CDR3 reads CASCPTGDTEAFF. The CDR3 coding sequence is TGTGCCAGCTGCCCGACGGGCGACACTGAAGCTTTCTTT.

The chain links TRBV25-1 to TRBJ2-7; 10 nucleotides line up with TRBD2. This CDR3 is 17 amino acids long. The germline V gene encodes CDR1 MGHDK and CDR2 SYGVNS. The ends lost 4 bases at V and 1 base at J; junction bases unmatched: 10. CDR3 nucleotide sequence: TGTGCCAGCAGTGGGAACCTAGCGGGGGTCTTTTCCTACGAGCAGTACTTC. Encoded protein: CASSGNLAGVFSYEQYF.

Note on this clone: Other DNA sequences in the sample encode the same CDR3. The rearrangement links TRBV7-9 to TRBJ2-7; 8 bases align to TRBD1. Germline CDR1 and CDR2: SEHNR and FQNEAQ (reference sequence). The CDR3 is 13 amino acids. J was trimmed by 7 bases and V by 2 bases; bases with no gene match: 4. CDR3: CASSLQGAGEQYF. CDR3 sequence (DNA): TGTGCCAGCAGCTTACAGGGGGCGGGAGAGCAGTACTTC.